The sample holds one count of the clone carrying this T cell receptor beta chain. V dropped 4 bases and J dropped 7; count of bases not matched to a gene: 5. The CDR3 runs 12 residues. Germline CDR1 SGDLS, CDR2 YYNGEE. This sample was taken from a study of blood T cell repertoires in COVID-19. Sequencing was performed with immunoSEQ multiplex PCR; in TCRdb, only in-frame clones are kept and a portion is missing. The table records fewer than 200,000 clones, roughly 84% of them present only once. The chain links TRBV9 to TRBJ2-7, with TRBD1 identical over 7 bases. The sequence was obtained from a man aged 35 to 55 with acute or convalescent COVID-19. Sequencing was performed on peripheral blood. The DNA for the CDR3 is TGTGCCAGCAGCCCCACAGGGGATGAGCAGTACTTC. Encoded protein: CASSPTGDEQYF.